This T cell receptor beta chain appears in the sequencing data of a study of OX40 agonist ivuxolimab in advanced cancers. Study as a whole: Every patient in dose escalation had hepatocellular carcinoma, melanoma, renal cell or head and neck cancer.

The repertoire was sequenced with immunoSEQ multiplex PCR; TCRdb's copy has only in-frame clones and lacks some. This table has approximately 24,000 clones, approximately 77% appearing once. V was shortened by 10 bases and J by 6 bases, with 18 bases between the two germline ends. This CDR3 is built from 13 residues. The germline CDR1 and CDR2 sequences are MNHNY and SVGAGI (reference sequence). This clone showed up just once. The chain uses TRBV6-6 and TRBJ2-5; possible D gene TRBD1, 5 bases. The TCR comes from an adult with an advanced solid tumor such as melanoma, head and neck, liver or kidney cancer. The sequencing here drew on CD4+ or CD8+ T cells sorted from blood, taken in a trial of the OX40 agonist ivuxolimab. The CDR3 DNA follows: TGTGCCACTACCTCCCAGGGTGTGAAGACCCAGTACTTC. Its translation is CATTSQGVKTQYF.